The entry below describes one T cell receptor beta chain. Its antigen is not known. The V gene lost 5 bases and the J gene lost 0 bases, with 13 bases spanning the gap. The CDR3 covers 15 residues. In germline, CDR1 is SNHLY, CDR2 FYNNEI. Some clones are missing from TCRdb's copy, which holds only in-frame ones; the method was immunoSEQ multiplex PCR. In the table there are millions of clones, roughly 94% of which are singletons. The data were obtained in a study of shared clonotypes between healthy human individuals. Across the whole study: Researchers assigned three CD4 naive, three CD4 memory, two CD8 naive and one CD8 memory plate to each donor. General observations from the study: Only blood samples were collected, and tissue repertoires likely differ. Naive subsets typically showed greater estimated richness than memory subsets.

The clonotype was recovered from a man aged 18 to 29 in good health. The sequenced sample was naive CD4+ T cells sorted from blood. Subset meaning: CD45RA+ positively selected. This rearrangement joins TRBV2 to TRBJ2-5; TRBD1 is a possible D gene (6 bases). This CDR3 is CASSPDTGYQETQYF. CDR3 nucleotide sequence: TGTGCCAGCAGTCCAGATACAGGGTACCAAGAGACCCAGTACTTC.